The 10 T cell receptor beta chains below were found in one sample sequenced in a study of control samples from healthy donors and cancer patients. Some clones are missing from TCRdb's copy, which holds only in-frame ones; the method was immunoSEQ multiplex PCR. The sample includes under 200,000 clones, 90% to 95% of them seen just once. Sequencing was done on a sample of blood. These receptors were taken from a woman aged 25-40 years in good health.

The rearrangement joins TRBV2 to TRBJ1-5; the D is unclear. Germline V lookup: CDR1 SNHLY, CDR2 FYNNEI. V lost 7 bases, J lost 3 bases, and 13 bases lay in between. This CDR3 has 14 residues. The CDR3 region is CASILDGDNQPQHF. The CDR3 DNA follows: TGTGCCAGCATTCTTGACGGTGACAATCAGCCCCAGCATTTT.

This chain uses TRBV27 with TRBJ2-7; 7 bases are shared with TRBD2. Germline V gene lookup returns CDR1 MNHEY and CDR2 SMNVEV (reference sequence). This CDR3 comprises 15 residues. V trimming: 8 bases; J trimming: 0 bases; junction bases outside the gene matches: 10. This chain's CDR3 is CASARGSGASYEQYF. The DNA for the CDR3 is TGTGCCAGCGCGAGGGGAAGCGGGGCCTCCTACGAGCAGTACTTC.

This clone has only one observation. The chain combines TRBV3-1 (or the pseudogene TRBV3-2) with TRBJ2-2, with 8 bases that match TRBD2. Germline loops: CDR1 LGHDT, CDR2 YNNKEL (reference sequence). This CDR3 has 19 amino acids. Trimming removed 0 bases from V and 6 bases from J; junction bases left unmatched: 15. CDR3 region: CASSQERGRGAGEAGELFF. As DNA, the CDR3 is TGTGCCAGCAGCCAAGAGAGAGGAAGAGGAGCGGGAGAGGCCGGGGAGCTGTTTTTT.

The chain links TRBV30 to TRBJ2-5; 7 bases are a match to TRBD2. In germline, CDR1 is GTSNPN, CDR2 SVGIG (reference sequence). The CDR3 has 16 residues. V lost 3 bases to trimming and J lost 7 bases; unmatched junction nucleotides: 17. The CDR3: CAWSPTGRTRRGTQYF. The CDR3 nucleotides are TGTGCCTGGAGCCCGACCGGGAGGACTCGACGAGGGACCCAGTACTTC.

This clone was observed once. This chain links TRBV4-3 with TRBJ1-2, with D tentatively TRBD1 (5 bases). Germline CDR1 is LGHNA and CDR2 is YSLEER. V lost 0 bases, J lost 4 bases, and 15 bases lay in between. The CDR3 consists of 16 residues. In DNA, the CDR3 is TGCGCCAGCAGCCAAGATTCGGGAAGGGGATCCTATGGCTACACCTTC. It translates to CASSQDSGRGSYGYTF.

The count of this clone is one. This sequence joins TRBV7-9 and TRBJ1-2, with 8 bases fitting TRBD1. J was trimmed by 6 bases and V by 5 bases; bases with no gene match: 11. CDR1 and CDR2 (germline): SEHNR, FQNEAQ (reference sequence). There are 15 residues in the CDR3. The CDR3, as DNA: TGTGCCAGCAGCGCACCCGGGACAGGAAGCGATGGCTACACCTTC. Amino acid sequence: CASSAPGTGSDGYTF.

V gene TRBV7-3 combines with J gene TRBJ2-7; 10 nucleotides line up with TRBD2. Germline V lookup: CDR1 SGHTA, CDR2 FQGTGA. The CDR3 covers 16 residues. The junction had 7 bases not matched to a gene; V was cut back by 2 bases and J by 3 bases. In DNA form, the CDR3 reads TGTGCCAGCAGCTTATTTGGCGGACTAGCGGACTACGAGCAGTACTTC. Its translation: CASSLFGGLADYEQYF.

CDR3 DNA: TGTGCCAGCAGTTTTCTCGGGGAGTCCTCACCCCTCCACTTT. It specifies CASSFLGESSPLHF. V and J are TRBV6-2 or TRBV6-3 and TRBJ1-6; D is uncertain. The V and J ends lost 4 bases and 10 bases respectively, with 14 bases between them. This CDR3 has 14 residues. Germline CDR1 is MNHEY and CDR2 is SVGEGT.

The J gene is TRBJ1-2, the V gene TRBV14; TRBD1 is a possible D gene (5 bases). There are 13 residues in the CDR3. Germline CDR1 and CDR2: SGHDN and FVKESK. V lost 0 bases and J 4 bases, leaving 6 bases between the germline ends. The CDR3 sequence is CASSQDRVYGYTF. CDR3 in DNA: TGTGCCAGCAGCCAAGACAGGGTCTATGGCTACACCTTC.

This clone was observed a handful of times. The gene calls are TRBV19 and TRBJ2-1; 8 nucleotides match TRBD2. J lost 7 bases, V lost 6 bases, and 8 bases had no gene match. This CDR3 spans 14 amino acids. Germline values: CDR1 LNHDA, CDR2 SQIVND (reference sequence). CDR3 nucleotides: TGTGCCAGTAGATCAGCGGGAGTAGCGAATGAGCAGTTCTTC. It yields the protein CASRSAGVANEQFF. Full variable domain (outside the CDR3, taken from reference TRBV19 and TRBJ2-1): DGGITQSPKYLFRKEGQNVTLSCEQNLNHDAMYWYRQDPGQGLRLIYYSQIVNDFQKGDIAEGYSVSREKKESFPLTVTSAQKNPTAFYLCASRSAGVANEQFFGPGTRLTVL.